This TCR beta chain was retrieved from a study of a mutant IDH1 vaccine in newly diagnosed glioma. Study background: With temozolomide cycles, or 4-6 weeks after radiotherapy alone, vaccination was started.

Time point meaning: week 5, during vaccination. It was 300 ug of mutant IDH1 20-mer peptide that made up each vaccine dose, given with topical imiquimod. J gave up 6 bases and V 4 bases, and 9 bases lay outside the gene matches. The CDR3 sequence is 15 residues long. CDR1 and CDR2 from the germline V gene are SGHRS and YFSETQ. Clones were sequenced by immunoSEQ multiplex PCR, and TCRdb holds only the in-frame ones, with some missing. The sample yields around 52,000 clones, around four fifths seen once. Comment on this clone: Its antigen is still unknown.

The source is a woman between 35 and 50 years old with glioma. The chain carries TRBV5-1 and TRBJ1-1; 10 nucleotides align to TRBD1. The sample here was PBMCs, taken from a glioma patient whose treatment included an IDH1 peptide vaccine. This chain's CDR3 is CASSLAPGTGAEAFF. CDR3 DNA: TGCGCCAGCAGCCTCGCCCCGGGGACAGGGGCTGAAGCTTTCTTT.